The 14 T cell receptor beta chains reported below all come from one sample, sequenced in a study of T cell responses to AZD1222 COVID-19 vaccine (dated by TCRdb to the early 2020s). The time point label of this sample denotes: about 28 days (+/-7) after the second vaccine dose. The library relied on the immunoSEQ multiplex PCR assay. Drawn from immuneACCESS, this table holds only the in-frame rearrangements with V and J called that TCRdb kept. Clones are partly lost; checked studies trace under half to an unresolved V gene and leave the rest unexplained. Counted in this sample were around 120,000 clones; around 83% of them appeared once. Together, the top ten hold about 27% of the sample. Specimen: peripheral blood, collected 28 days after the second AZD1222 dose. Every receptor here comes from an adult who received the AZD1222 COVID-19 vaccine.

The chain joins TRBV7-2 to TRBJ2-3; D unresolved. Between the trimmed V and J ends, which lost 5 bases and 7 bases, there was a span of 10 bases. Germline values: CDR1 SGHTA, CDR2 FQGNSA. The CDR3 is made up of 12 amino acids. CDR3: CASSEGFNTQYF. The CDR3 bases are TGTGCCAGCAGCGAAGGGTTTAATACGCAGTATTTT.

V gene TRBV28 combines with J gene TRBJ2-2, with D tentatively TRBD1 (6 bases). Per the germline V gene, CDR1 is MDHEN and CDR2 is SYDVKM. V was trimmed by 7 bases and J by 1 base, leaving 13 bases between them. The CDR3 is 15 amino acids. The CDR3 loop reads CASTSTGLNTGELFF. DNA for the CDR3: TGTGCCAGCACCTCAACAGGGCTGAACACCGGGGAGCTGTTTTTT.

Ten or more counts support this clone. The chain links TRBV28 to TRBJ1-1; possible D gene TRBD1, 6 bases. CDR1 and CDR2 from the germline V gene are MDHEN and SYDVKM. The CDR3 is 13 amino acids. V lost 5 bases and J lost 5, with 12 bases in between. The CDR3 coding sequence is TGTGCCAGCAGTCCGCAGGGGAATACTGAAGCTTTCTTT. Protein sequence: CASSPQGNTEAFF.

The chain employs TRBV7-9 and TRBJ1-5; no reliable D call. The germline V gene has CDR1 SEHNR and CDR2 FQNEAQ (reference sequence). Trimming shortened V by 6 bases and J by 6 bases, and 9 bases separated the two germline ends. The CDR3 runs 12 residues. The CDR3 protein is CASSRDPQPQHF. Here the CDR3 DNA reads TGTGCCAGCAGTAGAGACCCTCAGCCCCAGCATTTT.

The gene calls are TRBV14 and TRBJ1-2, with D hard to call. Trimming pared 5 bases from V and 6 bases from J, leaving 13 bases between. The length of the CDR3 is 13 residues. Germline V lookup: CDR1 SGHDN, CDR2 FVKESK. The CDR3 sequence is CASSRIGINGYTF. The CDR3 coding sequence is TGTGCCAGCAGCAGGATCGGGATCAATGGCTACACCTTC.

This chain joins TRBV3-1 (or the pseudogene TRBV3-2) and TRBJ1-1; D is unclear. Trimming stripped 2 bases from V and 10 bases from J, with 14 bases between. Germline loops: CDR1 LGHDT, CDR2 YNNKEL (reference sequence). The CDR3 length is 13 residues. The CDR3 nucleotides read TGTGCCAGCAGCCAACAGGCACCTTGGGTAGCTTTCTTT. Encoded protein: CASSQQAPWVAFF.

The DNA of the CDR3 is TGTGCCAGCAGCCCGGGACAGGGAAGGGGGTCCTCCTACGAGCAGTACTTC. Translating it yields CASSPGQGRGSSYEQYF. The chain is built from TRBV11-3 and TRBJ2-7, with 9 nucleotides matching TRBD1. V trimming: 5 bases; J trimming: 0 bases; junction bases outside the gene matches: 11. This CDR3 contains 17 residues. From germline, CDR1 is SGHNT and CDR2 YENEEA.

The chain joins TRBV25-1 to TRBJ1-3, with 9 bases matching TRBD1. The CDR3 has 17 residues. Germline values: CDR1 MGHDK, CDR2 SYGVNS. With V trimmed by 7 bases and J by 0 bases, 10 bases remained unmatched. This chain's CDR3 is CASNGTGPLSSGNTIYF. The CDR3 region has the DNA TGTGCCAGCAACGGGACAGGGCCGTTATCCTCTGGAAACACCATATATTTT.

The rearrangement uses TRBV7-2 and TRBJ1-5; D is uncertain. Between the trimmed V and J ends, which lost 2 bases and 1 base, there was a span of 9 bases. Germline V gives CDR1 SGHTA, CDR2 FQGNSA. CDR3 length equals 15 residues. CDR3 sequence: CASSLSSASNQPQHF. The CDR3 DNA sequence: TGTGCCAGCAGCTTAAGCTCAGCGAGCAATCAGCCCCAGCATTTT.

This sequence joins TRBV15 and TRBJ1-4; D possibly corresponds to TRBD1 (5 bases). The V gene lost 4 bases and the J gene lost 2 bases, with 11 bases spanning the gap. This CDR3 has 15 residues. Germline CDR1 is LNHNV and CDR2 is YYDKDF (reference sequence). DNA for the CDR3: TGTGCCACCAGCATAAATCGGGGGACTAATGAAAAACTGTTTTTT. It yields the protein CATSINRGTNEKLFF. Together with reference TRBV15 and TRBJ1-4, the CDR3 gives the full variable domain: DAMVIQNPRYQVTQFGKPVTLSCSQTLNHNVMYWYQQKSSQAPKLLFHYYDKDFNNEADTPDNFQSRRPNTSFCFLDIRSPGLGDTAMYLCATSINRGTNEKLFFGSGTQLSVL.

The chain is built from TRBV12-3 or TRBV12-4 and TRBJ2-1; tentative D call: TRBD1 (5 bases). V gave up 3 bases and J gave up 9 bases, with 12 bases separating them. The CDR3 has 13 residues. The CDR3 DNA follows: TGTGCCAGCAGTTTCGTAGGGGCCGGTGAGCAGTTCTTC. It yields the protein CASSFVGAGEQFF.

V usage is TRBV28 and J usage is TRBJ2-3; either TRBD1 or TRBD2 may supply D (5 bases each). Per germline, CDR1 MDHEN and CDR2 SYDVKM. Trimming removed 3 bases at V and 3 bases at J, with 16 bases between. CDR3 length: 16 residues. The CDR3 sequence: CASSLVSLGVTDTQYF. The CDR3 DNA is TGTGCCAGCAGTTTGGTCAGCTTGGGGGTAACAGATACGCAGTATTTT.

The V call is TRBV5-6, the J call TRBJ1-4; unclear D gene. The V end was cut by 0 bases, the J end by 3 bases, with 9 bases between. The CDR3 extends over 15 amino acids. In germline, CDR1 is SGHDT, CDR2 YYEEEE. The CDR3 DNA is TGTGCCAGCAGCTTGGAACAACTTGCTAATGAAAAACTGTTTTTT. It codes for CASSLEQLANEKLFF. The complete variable domain, with remaining parts taken from reference TRBV5-6 and TRBJ1-4, reads DAGVTQSPTHLIKTRGQQVTLRCSPKSGHDTVSWYQQALGQGPQFIFQYYEEEERQRGNFPDRFSGHQFPNYSSELNVNALLLGDSALYLCASSLEQLANEKLFFGSGTQLSVL.

This chain connects TRBV18 to TRBJ2-1; D is possibly TRBD1 (5 bases). CDR3 length equals 16 residues. V gave up 0 bases and J gave up 4 bases, with 13 bases separating them. The germline gives CDR1 KGHSH, CDR2 LQKENI. This chain's CDR3 is CASSPPGARVYNEQFF. The DNA of the CDR3 is TGTGCCAGCTCACCACCTGGCGCCAGGGTTTACAATGAGCAGTTCTTC.